Below, 20 T cell receptor beta chains from the same sample are listed, as sequenced in a study of technical replicates of blood from a few donors. Repertoires were generated with immunoSEQ multiplex PCR, while TCRdb's copy carries only in-frame clones and drops some. The profile shows about 79,000 clones, 75% to 95% of them singletons. Material: T cells isolated from PBMCs. The receptors originated from a human donor in good health. Some clones in this sample may be carry-over from other donors' samples.

The rearrangement uses TRBV7-3 and TRBJ2-2, with D uncertain. Trimming removed 0 bases from V and 4 bases from J, with 3 bases in between. This CDR3 has 13 amino acids. Germline V gene sequence: CDR1 SGHTA, CDR2 FQGTGA. This CDR3 reads CASSLTLTGELFF. The CDR3 nucleotides are TGTGCCAGCAGCTTAACCCTCACCGGGGAGCTGTTTTTT.

Concerning this clone: Other DNA sequences in the same sample also yield this CDR3. The CDR3 region has the DNA TGTGCCAGCAGCTTTTCCGGGAGAGAGACCCAGTACTTC. It yields the protein CASSFSGRETQYF. The rearrangement uses TRBV7-2 and TRBJ2-5; tentative D call: TRBD2 (6 bases). CDR1 and CDR2 from the germline V gene are SGHTA and FQGNSA. The CDR3 is 13 amino acids. Trimming left V 3 bases short and J 4 bases short, with 9 bases between.

DNA for the CDR3: TGCGCCAGCAGCTTGGCGAGCGGGAGGCCCTACAATGAGCAGTTCTTC. This codes for CASSLASGRPYNEQFF. The J gene is TRBJ2-1, the V gene TRBV5-1; TRBD2 aligns across 9 bases. Looked up from germline, CDR1 is SGHRS and CDR2 is YFSETQ. Unmatched junction bases numbered 3, after V lost 0 bases and J lost 2 bases. The CDR3 runs to 16 residues.

J is TRBJ1-4 and V is TRBV7-9, with 7 bases matching TRBD1. In germline, CDR1 is SEHNR, CDR2 FQNEAQ (reference sequence). Trimming took 5 bases from V and 0 from J; bases not matched to a gene: 3. The CDR3 runs 15 residues. In DNA, the CDR3 is TGTGCCAGCAGCGGAACAGGGGCAACTAATGAAAAACTGTTTTTT. It encodes CASSGTGATNEKLFF. The variable domain in full, with the rest retrieved from reference TRBV7-9 and TRBJ1-4, is DTGVSQNPRHKITKRGQNVTFRCDPISEHNRLYWYRQTLGQGPEFLTYFQNEAQLEKSRLLSDRFSAERPKGSFSTLEIQRTEQGDSAMYLCASSGTGATNEKLFFGSGTQLSVL.

The CDR3 region has the DNA TGCGCCAGCAGTGAGGCGGGCACAGATACGCAGTATTTT. This sequence encodes CASSEAGTDTQYF. V usage is TRBV10-1 and J usage is TRBJ2-3; D uncertain. CDR3 length: 13 residues. Trimming removed 2 bases from V and 1 base from J, with 4 bases in between. Germline V lookup: CDR1 WNHNN, CDR2 SYGVQD (reference sequence).

The rearrangement uses TRBV5-1 and TRBJ2-3; unclear D gene. V lost 6 bases, J lost 3 bases, and 14 bases lay in between. The CDR3 contains 14 residues. From germline, CDR1 is SGHRS and CDR2 YFSETQ. CDR3 nucleotides: TGCGCCAGCAAACTGGCCGCGGTTACAGATACGCAGTATTTT. Amino acid sequence: CASKLAAVTDTQYF.

V and J are TRBV28 and TRBJ2-7; 7 nucleotides line up with TRBD1. With V trimmed by 11 bases and J by 4 bases, 14 bases remained unmatched. The CDR3 totals 14 residues. Per the germline V gene, CDR1 is MDHEN and CDR2 is SYDVKM. CDR3 nucleotide sequence: TGTGCCGTTGAGACAGGGAAGTCCACGTACGAGCAGTACTTC. It specifies CAVETGKSTYEQYF.

V usage is TRBV5-4 and J usage is TRBJ1-6, with TRBD1 matching over 8 bases. This CDR3 has 16 amino acids. Trimming at V came to 4 bases and at J to 9 bases, leaving 12 bases not matched to a gene. The germline CDR1 and CDR2 sequences are SGHNT and YYREEE (reference sequence). The CDR3 protein is CASSPPGQGDSSPLHF. The CDR3 nucleotides read TGTGCCAGCAGCCCGCCCGGACAGGGTGACAGTTCACCCCTCCACTTT.

V is TRBV2 and J is TRBJ2-1; D remains unclear. Germline CDR1 SNHLY, CDR2 FYNNEI. The CDR3 length is 13 residues. V lost 4 bases and J 9 bases, leaving 13 bases between the germline ends. The DNA of the CDR3 is TGTGCCAGCAGTGTGCTAGGATGGGTTGAGCAGTTCTTC. This sequence encodes CASSVLGWVEQFF.

The chain links TRBV30 to TRBJ1-1; 9 bases match TRBD1. Germline loops: CDR1 GTSNPN, CDR2 SVGIG (reference sequence). Losses at the gene ends were 6 bases for V and 4 bases for J; bases not matched to a gene: 9. CDR3 length: 14 amino acids. Here the CDR3 reads CACSGQGHSTEAFF. In DNA form, the CDR3 reads TGTGCCTGTTCGGGACAGGGTCATAGCACTGAAGCTTTCTTT. Supplemented by reference TRBV30 and TRBJ1-1, the full variable domain reads SQTIHQWPATLVQPVGSPLSLECTVEGTSNPNLYWYRQAAGRGLQLLFYSVGIGQISSEVPQNLSASRPQDRQFILSSKKLLLSDSGFYLCACSGQGHSTEAFFGQGTRLTVV.

The rearrangement uses TRBV19 and TRBJ1-1; possibly TRBD1 for D (5 bases). V lost 6 bases to trimming and J lost 1 base, with 12 bases between them. The V gene's germline CDR1 is LNHDA and CDR2 SQIVND (reference sequence). The CDR3 totals 14 residues. Here the CDR3 reads CASSPGHKNTEAFF. CDR3 coding DNA: TGTGCCAGTAGCCCAGGACACAAGAACACTGAAGCTTTCTTT.

The genes are TRBV10-3 and TRBJ2-1; the match to TRBD1 covers 10 bases. The germline CDR1 and CDR2 sequences are ENHRY and SYGVKD. Unmatched junction bases numbered 4, after V lost 6 bases and J lost 5 bases. This CDR3 comprises 14 residues. The CDR3 sequence is CAISPGQGNNEQFF. The CDR3 DNA reads as TGTGCCATCAGCCCGGGACAGGGGAACAATGAGCAGTTCTTC.

This clone was observed a single time. Here the CDR3 DNA reads TGCGCCAGCAGCTTACTAGTAACAGATACGCAGTATTTT. This sequence encodes CASSLLVTDTQYF. V is TRBV5-1 and J is TRBJ2-3; a weak D match, TRBD2 (5 bases). CDR1 and CDR2 from the germline V gene are SGHRS and YFSETQ. CDR3 size: 13 residues. V lost 2 bases, J lost 3 bases, and 7 bases lay in between.

This chain joins TRBV19 and TRBJ1-1; 7 nucleotides line up with TRBD1. Germline V lookup: CDR1 LNHDA, CDR2 SQIVND (reference sequence). The CDR3 consists of 14 residues. With 3 bases clipped from V and 4 bases from J, the junction kept 5 bases outside the gene matches. This chain's CDR3 is CASSIKAGGTEAFF. Here the CDR3 DNA reads TGTGCCAGTAGTATTAAGGCAGGGGGCACTGAAGCTTTCTTT.

This chain connects TRBV25-1 to TRBJ2-2; 7 bases are shared with TRBD1. Germline loops: CDR1 MGHDK, CDR2 SYGVNS. The CDR3 sequence is 16 residues long. Unmatched junction bases numbered 7, after V lost 6 bases and J lost 0 bases. CDR3: CASRDTGTANTGELFF. DNA of the CDR3: TGTGCCAGCAGGGACACCGGGACAGCGAACACCGGGGAGCTGTTTTTT.

The chain is built from TRBV18 and TRBJ1-2; TRBD1 is a possible D gene (5 bases). The CDR3 contains 13 residues. V was clipped by 3 bases and J by 4 bases, with 9 bases between them. Per germline, CDR1 KGHSH and CDR2 LQKENI. The CDR3 here is CASSPTALYGYTF. The CDR3, as DNA: TGTGCCAGCTCACCGACAGCCCTCTATGGCTACACCTTC.

The chain has TRBV30 and TRBJ1-6, with 9 nucleotides matching TRBD1. The CDR3 sequence is 14 residues long. The trim removed 2 bases at V and 9 bases at J, leaving 5 bases unmatched. From germline, CDR1 is GTSNPN and CDR2 SVGIG (reference sequence). CDR3: CAWSLGQGISPLHF. As DNA, the CDR3 is TGTGCCTGGAGTCTGGGACAGGGAATTTCACCCCTCCACTTT.

The chain joins TRBV7-3 to TRBJ2-1; the match to TRBD2 covers 7 bases. J lost 9 bases, V lost 1 base, and 9 bases had no gene match. The CDR3 totals 15 residues. CDR1 SGHTA and CDR2 FQGTGA come from the germline V gene. CDR3 sequence reads: CASSLRSGGISEQFF. The CDR3 DNA follows: TGTGCCAGCAGCTTAAGATCGGGAGGAATTAGTGAGCAGTTCTTC.

The genes are TRBV10-3 and TRBJ1-3; TRBD1 might be the D (5 bases). The CDR3 has 14 residues. CDR1 and CDR2 (germline): ENHRY, SYGVKD. Trimming removed 6 bases from V and 0 bases from J, with 9 bases in between. The DNA of the CDR3 is TGTGCCATCAGGGGGGGTCGCTCTGGAAACACCATATATTTT. Translating gives CAIRGGRSGNTIYF.

This sequence joins TRBV2 and TRBJ1-1; 7 nucleotides line up with TRBD1. This CDR3 comprises 13 residues. With 7 bases clipped from V and 1 base from J, the junction kept 3 bases outside the gene matches. Looked up from germline, CDR1 is SNHLY and CDR2 is FYNNEI. As DNA, the CDR3 is TGTGCCAGCAAGGGACAGTCGAACACTGAAGCTTTCTTT. Protein sequence: CASKGQSNTEAFF.